The T cell receptor (beta chain) under discussion was sequenced for a study of T cell repertoires in cytomegalovirus infection. Using its own MiXCR run on the reads, TCRdb lists one record per CDR3 protein. The profile shows about 310,000 distinct CDR3 sequences, just under 25% of them singletons. The sample holds many counts of this clonotype. What it recognizes is unknown. This sequence was found in a human donor in good health (CMV status not recorded). Some clones in this sample may be carry-over from other donors' samples. Material: cultured PBMCs, obtained from culture after CMV antigen stimulation.

The CDR3 bases are TGTGCCAGCAGCCCTATGATCGACGGGTCATTTCAGTACTTC. This sequence encodes CASSPMIDGSFQYF. V and J are TRBV7-2 and TRBJ2-4; D uncertain. From germline, CDR1 is SGHTA and CDR2 FQGNSA. The CDR3 is made up of 14 amino acids. V lost 5 bases to trimming and J lost 11 bases, with 19 bases between them.